The present entry profiles one T cell receptor (beta chain) with its context. Its cognate antigen is unknown. The assay that was used to sequence DNA from cultured CD4+ T cells was the Oncomine TCR Beta short-read assay. DNA came from CD4+ T cells after culture. A single record per CDR3 protein comes from TCRdb applying MiXCR to the PCR reads. The table records 8,500 to 14,000 distinct CDR3 sequences, approximately 30% of them present only once. The ends were cut back, 4 bases at V and 7 bases at J, with 14 bases in the middle. This CDR3 is 14 amino acids long. The germline V gene encodes CDR1 LNHDA and CDR2 SQIVND (reference sequence). This entry belongs to a study of vaccination and CD4 T cells after COVID-19. Study-wide background: The peptides that stimulated the cells were overlapping spike peptides from SARS-CoV-2, HCoV-NL63, HCoV-OC43 and HCoV-229E.

Documented treatment: approximately 10-day PBMC culture with coronavirus spike peptide pools or control peptides (ViraFEST assay). Samples of CD4+ T cells were obtained from the unexposed donor before the COVID-19 pandemic (2011-2018). Once peptide pools had expanded antigen-specific T cells, ViraFEST sequenced TCRs. Negative selection separated CD4+ T cells from approximately nine-day cultures. Sequenced: CD4+ T cells from blood, cultured in vitro. The chain recombines TRBV19 with TRBJ1-5; D perhaps matches TRBD1 (5 bases). The source of this sequence is a human donor in good health. CDR3 protein: CASSTLGQEQPQHF. In DNA form, the CDR3 reads TGTGCCAGTAGTACGCTGGGGCAGGAACAGCCCCAGCATTTT.